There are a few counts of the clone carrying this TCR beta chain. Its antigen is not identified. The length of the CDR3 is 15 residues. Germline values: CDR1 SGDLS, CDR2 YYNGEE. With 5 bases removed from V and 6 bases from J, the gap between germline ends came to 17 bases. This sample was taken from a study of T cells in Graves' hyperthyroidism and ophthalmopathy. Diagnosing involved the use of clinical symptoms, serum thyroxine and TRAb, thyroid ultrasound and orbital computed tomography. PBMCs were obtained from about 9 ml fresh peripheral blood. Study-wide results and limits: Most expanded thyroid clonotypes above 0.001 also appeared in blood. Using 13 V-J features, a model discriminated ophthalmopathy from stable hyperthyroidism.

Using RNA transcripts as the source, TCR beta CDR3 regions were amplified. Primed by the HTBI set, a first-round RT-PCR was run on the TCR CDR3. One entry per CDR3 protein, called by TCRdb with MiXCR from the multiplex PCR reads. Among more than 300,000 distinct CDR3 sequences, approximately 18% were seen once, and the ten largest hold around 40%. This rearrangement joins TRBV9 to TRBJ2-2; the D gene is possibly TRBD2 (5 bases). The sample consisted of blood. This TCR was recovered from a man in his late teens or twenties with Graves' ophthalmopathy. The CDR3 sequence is CASRSNRGYAGELFF. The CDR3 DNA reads TGTGCCAGCAGGTCCAATCGGGGTTACGCCGGGGAGCTGTTTTTT. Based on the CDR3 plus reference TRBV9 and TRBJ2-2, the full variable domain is DSGVTQTPKHLITATGQRVTLRCSPRSGDLSVYWYQQSLDQGLQFLIQYYNGEERAKGNILERFSAQQFPDLHSELNLSSLELGDSALYFCASRSNRGYAGELFFGEGSRLTVL.